The 25 T cell receptor beta chains below were found in one sample sequenced in a study of cytomegalovirus exposure and HLA in healthy donors. PCR used 60 Vbeta primers and 13 Jbeta primers. Repertoires were generated with immunoSEQ multiplex PCR, while TCRdb's copy carries only in-frame clones and drops some. The data show about 150,000 clones, with about three quarters seen just once and more than 10% held by the top ten. Sample: PBMCs. These receptors all stem from a man in his forties in good health and CMV-seropositive.

V is TRBV27 and J is TRBJ2-5; TRBD2 aligns across 8 bases. This CDR3 has 15 residues. V shed 3 bases, J shed 5 bases, and the junction held 8 bases outside the gene matches. The germline gives CDR1 MNHEY, CDR2 SMNVEV (reference sequence). The CDR3 loop reads CASSLSGRGLETQYF. The CDR3 nucleotides read TGTGCCAGCAGTTTGAGCGGGAGAGGTCTGGAGACCCAGTACTTC.

Concerning this clone: The junction departs from germline at one end; a sequencing error may be responsible. The V call is TRBV28, the J call TRBJ2-5; the match to TRBD2 covers 13 bases. CDR1 and CDR2 from the germline V gene are MDHEN and SYDVKM. The CDR3 extends over 14 amino acids. CDR3 DNA sequence: TGTGCCAGCGGCCTACTAGCGGGAGGGACAATCCGGAACTTC. Translated, it gives CASGLLAGGTIRNF.

The sample holds a few counts of this clone. The chain recombines TRBV27 with TRBJ2-3, with D maybe TRBD2 (6 bases). Germline CDR1 MNHEY, CDR2 SMNVEV (reference sequence). The CDR3 is made up of 13 amino acids. The CDR3 spells CAERRDGTDTQYF. Written as DNA, the CDR3 is TGTGCGGAACGGCGGGATGGCACAGATACGCAGTATTTT.

This chain links TRBV12-5 with TRBJ1-5; 9 bases fit TRBD1. Unmatched junction bases numbered 8, after V lost 6 bases and J lost 5 bases. From germline, CDR1 is LGHNT and CDR2 FRNRAP. The CDR3 is 15 amino acids. The DNA for the CDR3 is TGTGCTAGTGGCCCCGGACAGGGGCGTGATCAGCCCCAGCATTTT. Amino acids: CASGPGQGRDQPQHF.

This chain uses TRBV5-4 with TRBJ2-1; 11 bases are shared with TRBD1. This CDR3 has 15 amino acids. Germline values: CDR1 SGHNT, CDR2 YYREEE (reference sequence). After removal of 3 bases from V and 3 bases from J, the junction contained 2 bases not matched to a gene. CDR3 loop: CASSSGTGGYNEQFF. The CDR3 nucleotides read TGTGCCAGCAGCTCTGGGACAGGGGGCTACAATGAGCAGTTCTTC. Full variable domain (rest looked up from reference TRBV5-4 and TRBJ2-1): ETGVTQSPTHLIKTRGQQVTLRCSSQSGHNTVSWYQQALGQGPQFIFQYYREEENGRGNFPPRFSGLQFPNYSSELNVNALELDDSALYLCASSSGTGGYNEQFFGPGTRLTVL.

The rearrangement links TRBV5-4 to TRBJ2-1; 9 nucleotides line up with TRBD2. Trimming removed 2 bases from V and 6 bases from J; junction bases left unmatched: 3. The CDR3 sequence is 14 residues long. The germline gives CDR1 SGHNT, CDR2 YYREEE (reference sequence). This chain's CDR3 is CASSFSTSGNEQFF. CDR3 coding DNA: TGTGCCAGCAGCTTCTCGACTAGCGGCAATGAGCAGTTCTTC.

This clone was recorded a few times. This rearrangement joins TRBV5-6 to TRBJ2-7, with D unresolved. V was shortened by 4 bases and J by 4 bases, with 9 bases between the two germline ends. Germline loops: CDR1 SGHDT, CDR2 YYEEEE. This CDR3 is 12 amino acids long. CDR3 nucleotides: TGTGCCAGCAGCATAGCAGAGTACGAGCAGTACTTC. Translated: CASSIAEYEQYF.

Only a few counts were recorded for this clone. As DNA, the CDR3 is TGTGCCAGCAGCCCAGACCGGGATCACACCGGGGAGCTGTTTTTT. This encodes CASSPDRDHTGELFF. The V and J genes are TRBV7-3 and TRBJ2-2, with D possibly TRBD2 on 5 matching bases. This CDR3 region has 15 residues. From germline, CDR1 is SGHTA and CDR2 FQGTGA. The V and J ends lost 5 bases and 3 bases respectively, with 13 bases between them.

The chain recombines TRBV5-4 with TRBJ2-7, with 10 bases lining up with TRBD2. Germline CDR1 and CDR2: SGHNT and YYREEE (reference sequence). The CDR3 consists of 15 residues. After removal of 2 bases from V and 7 bases from J, the junction contained 9 bases not matched to a gene. CDR3 sequence: CASSFQAGGPREQYF. CDR3 nucleotides: TGTGCCAGCAGCTTCCAAGCGGGAGGGCCGAGAGAGCAGTACTTC.

The chain couples TRBV2 to TRBJ2-1; TRBD2 matches at 13 bases. Losses at the gene ends were 8 bases for V and 0 bases for J; bases not matched to a gene: 10. The CDR3 sequence is 18 residues long. Per the germline V gene, CDR1 is SNHLY and CDR2 is FYNNEI. The CDR3: CASGFGLAGAHSYNEQFF. The CDR3 nucleotides read TGTGCCAGCGGATTCGGACTAGCGGGAGCCCACTCCTACAATGAGCAGTTCTTC.

The chain is built from TRBV5-6 and TRBJ2-1; 13 nucleotides match TRBD2. From germline, CDR1 is SGHDT and CDR2 YYEEEE. J gave up 8 bases and V 4 bases, and 6 bases lay outside the gene matches. The CDR3 is made up of 15 amino acids. CDR3 in amino acids: CASSNTGLAGDEQFF. The CDR3 DNA sequence: TGTGCCAGCAGCAACACTGGACTAGCGGGGGATGAGCAGTTCTTC. Full variable domain (rest looked up from reference TRBV5-6 and TRBJ2-1): DAGVTQSPTHLIKTRGQQVTLRCSPKSGHDTVSWYQQALGQGPQFIFQYYEEEERQRGNFPDRFSGHQFPNYSSELNVNALLLGDSALYLCASSNTGLAGDEQFFGPGTRLTVL.

The V gene is TRBV9, the J gene TRBJ2-7; the match to TRBD2 covers 7 bases. CDR3 length: 15 amino acids. The germline V gene has CDR1 SGDLS and CDR2 YYNGEE. V lost 2 bases and J lost 2; bases outside the gene matches: 7. The CDR3 sequence is CASSVGAGATYEQYF. The CDR3, as DNA: TGTGCCAGCAGCGTTGGGGCGGGAGCAACCTACGAGCAGTACTTC.

This rearrangement joins TRBV9 to TRBJ1-2, with no clear D. In germline, CDR1 is SGDLS, CDR2 YYNGEE. The CDR3 loop spans 15 amino acids. V was cut by 2 bases and J by 7 bases, with 18 bases left in between. This CDR3 reads CASSVAVDSDRGYTF. Written as DNA, the CDR3 is TGTGCCAGCAGCGTCGCTGTAGACTCAGACCGTGGCTACACCTTC.

In DNA, the CDR3 is TGTGCCAGCAGCATCCAGCGGAATGAGCAGTTCTTC. Protein product: CASSIQRNEQFF. The chain uses TRBV7-2 and TRBJ2-1; D is possibly TRBD2 (5 bases). The V end lost 5 bases, the J end lost 7 bases, and 9 bases lay between the germline ends. CDR3 length: 12 residues. CDR1 and CDR2 from the germline V gene are SGHTA and FQGNSA.

The chain joins TRBV6-5 to TRBJ2-7, with 12 bases aligning to TRBD2. This CDR3 spans 15 amino acids. Per germline, CDR1 MNHEY and CDR2 SVGAGI. Trimming cost V 2 bases and J 3 bases; bases outside gene matches: 2. The CDR3 DNA sequence: TGTGCCAGCAGTTACCGACTAGCGGGAGTCTACGAGCAGTACTTC. Translating it yields CASSYRLAGVYEQYF.

The sample holds a few counts of this clone. The chain joins TRBV25-1 to TRBJ2-7, with 11 bases that match TRBD2. Germline V lookup: CDR1 MGHDK, CDR2 SYGVNS. This CDR3 has 15 amino acids. The trim removed 6 bases at V and 5 bases at J, leaving 9 bases unmatched. DNA for the CDR3: TGTGCCAGCAGCGCAACTAGCGGGAGATATAACGAGCAGTACTTC. Encoded protein: CASSATSGRYNEQYF.

The V call is TRBV4-2, the J call TRBJ1-3, with a weak D call TRBD1 (6 bases). The CDR3 consists of 18 residues. The V end was cut by 2 bases, the J end by 3 bases, with 20 bases between. Germline V gene lookup returns CDR1 LGHNA and CDR2 YNFKEQ. The CDR3 region is CASSQSMLGGANGNTIYF. The CDR3 DNA is TGTGCCAGCAGCCAATCCATGTTGGGGGGGGCGAATGGAAACACCATATATTTT.

The chain combines TRBV10-3 with TRBJ1-4, with 7 bases aligning to TRBD1. This CDR3 region has 15 residues. V dropped 3 bases and J dropped 5; count of bases not matched to a gene: 6. The germline gives CDR1 ENHRY, CDR2 SYGVKD. The chain's CDR3 is CAISDSTGRNEKLFF. Written as DNA, the CDR3 is TGTGCCATCAGTGATTCGACAGGGCGAAATGAAAAACTGTTTTTT.

The chain is built from TRBV6-5 and TRBJ2-7, with 12 bases aligning to TRBD2. This CDR3 has 15 residues. V was pared by 5 bases and J by 4 bases, with 6 bases of the junction left unmatched. Germline assignment: CDR1 MNHEY and CDR2 SVGAGI. CDR3 coding DNA: TGTGCCAGCAGTCCCCGACTAGCGGGAGTGTACGAGCAGTACTTC. This sequence encodes CASSPRLAGVYEQYF.

The chain recombines TRBV5-1 with TRBJ2-1; possibly TRBD2 for D (6 bases). Germline CDR1 SGHRS, CDR2 YFSETQ. Deletions cut 2 bases from V and 6 bases from J, with 15 bases between. The CDR3 is 15 amino acids. CDR3 nucleotides: TGCGCCAGCAGCTTTACGGGACTTACGGTCAATGAGCAGTTCTTC. Protein: CASSFTGLTVNEQFF.

This clone has more than one count but fewer than ten. V and J are TRBV7-3 and TRBJ1-1; a weak D match, TRBD1 (6 bases). V shed 0 bases and J shed 3 bases, with 14 bases lying between them. Germline values: CDR1 SGHTA, CDR2 FQGTGA. CDR3 size: 16 residues. CDR3 DNA: TGTGCCAGCAGCTTAACCCCAGGGGATGCGGACACTGAAGCTTTCTTT. Protein product: CASSLTPGDADTEAFF. Supplemented by reference TRBV7-3 and TRBJ1-1, the full variable domain reads GAGVSQTPSNKVTEKGKYVELRCDPISGHTALYWYRQSLGQGPEFLIYFQGTGAADDSGLPNDRFFAVRPEGSVSTLKIQRTERGDSAVYLCASSLTPGDADTEAFFGQGTRLTVV.

A few counts support this clone. The gene calls are TRBV13 and TRBJ2-7; perhaps TRBD2 as D (5 bases). Trimming removed 4 bases from V and 4 bases from J, with 14 bases in between. This CDR3 region has 14 residues. CDR1 is PRHDT and CDR2 is FYEKMQ in the germline V gene (reference sequence). The CDR3 spells CASSSGENSYEQYF. DNA of the CDR3: TGTGCCAGCAGCTCCGGGGAGAACTCATACGAGCAGTACTTC.

The rearrangement uses TRBV18 and TRBJ2-7, with D maybe TRBD1 (7 bases). V was clipped by 3 bases and J by 6 bases, with 9 bases between them. This CDR3 region has 12 residues. Germline assignment: CDR1 KGHSH and CDR2 LQKENI. The DNA of the CDR3 is TGTGCCAGCTCACCCCAGGGGGGCGAGCAGTACTTC. Translated, it gives CASSPQGGEQYF.

The chain combines TRBV4-3 with TRBJ2-3, with unresolved D. V lost 5 bases to trimming and J lost 1 base, with 16 bases between them. CDR3 length equals 16 residues. Germline V gene sequence: CDR1 LGHNA, CDR2 YSLEER. CDR3: CASSSFLGAGTDTQYF. The CDR3 coding sequence is TGCGCCAGCAGCAGTTTTCTGGGTGCGGGCACAGATACGCAGTATTTT.

The chain has TRBV7-9 and TRBJ1-5, with D maybe TRBD1 (6 bases). Looked up from germline, CDR1 is SEHNR and CDR2 is FQNEAQ (reference sequence). The CDR3 covers 13 residues. V was trimmed by 5 bases and J by 4 bases, leaving 9 bases between them. The CDR3 nucleotides are TGTGCCAGCAGCCCAGGGGTTAATCAGCCCCAGCATTTT. It translates to CASSPGVNQPQHF. The full variable domain, rest sourced from reference TRBV7-9 and TRBJ1-5, is DTGVSQNPRHKITKRGQNVTFRCDPISEHNRLYWYRQTLGQGPEFLTYFQNEAQLEKSRLLSDRFSAERPKGSFSTLEIQRTEQGDSAMYLCASSPGVNQPQHFGDGTRLSIL.